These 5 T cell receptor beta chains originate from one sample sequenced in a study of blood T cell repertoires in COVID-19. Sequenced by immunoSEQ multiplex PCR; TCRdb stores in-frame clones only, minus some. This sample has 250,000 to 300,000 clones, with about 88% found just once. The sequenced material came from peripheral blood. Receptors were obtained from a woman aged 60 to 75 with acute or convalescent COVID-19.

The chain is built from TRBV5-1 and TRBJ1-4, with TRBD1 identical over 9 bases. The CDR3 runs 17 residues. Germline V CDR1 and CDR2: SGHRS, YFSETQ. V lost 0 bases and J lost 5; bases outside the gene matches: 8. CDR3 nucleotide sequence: TGCGCCAGCAGCTTGGCCTGGGGGACAGGGAACAATGAAAAACTGTTTTTT. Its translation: CASSLAWGTGNNEKLFF.

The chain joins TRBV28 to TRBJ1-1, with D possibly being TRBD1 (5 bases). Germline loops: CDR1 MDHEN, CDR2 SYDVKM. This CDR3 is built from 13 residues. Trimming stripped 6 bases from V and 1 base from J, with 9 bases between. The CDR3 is CASRGHPNTEAFF. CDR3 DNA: TGTGCCAGCAGGGGGCACCCGAACACTGAAGCTTTCTTT.

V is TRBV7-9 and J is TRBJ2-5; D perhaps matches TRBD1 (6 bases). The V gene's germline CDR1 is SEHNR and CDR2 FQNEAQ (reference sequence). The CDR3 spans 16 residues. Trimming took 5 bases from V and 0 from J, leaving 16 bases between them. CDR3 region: CASSPGQTPYQETQYF. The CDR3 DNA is TGTGCCAGCAGCCCCGGACAGACCCCTTACCAAGAGACCCAGTACTTC.

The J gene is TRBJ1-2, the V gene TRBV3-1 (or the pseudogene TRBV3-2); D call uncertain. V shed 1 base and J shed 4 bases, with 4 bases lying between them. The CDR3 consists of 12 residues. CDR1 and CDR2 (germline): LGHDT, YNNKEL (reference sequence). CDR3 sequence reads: CASSQVSYGYTF. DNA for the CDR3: TGTGCCAGCAGCCAAGTATCCTATGGCTACACCTTC.

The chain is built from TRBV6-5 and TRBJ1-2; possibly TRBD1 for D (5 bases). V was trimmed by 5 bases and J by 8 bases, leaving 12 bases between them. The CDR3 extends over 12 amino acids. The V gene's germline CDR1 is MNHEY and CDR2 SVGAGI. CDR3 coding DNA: TGTGCCAGCAGTCAACAGGTTTACGGCTACACCTTC. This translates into CASSQQVYGYTF.